This TCR beta chain was recorded in a study of cytomegalovirus exposure and HLA in healthy donors. Study overall: Previous work identified 100 million or so unique TCR beta sequences from around 180 million T cells.

PCR involved 60 Vbeta and 13 Jbeta primers. In the authors' methods: Unique TCR beta chains totaled about 73 million in a later count, with some 10 million of them shared. Generated by immunoSEQ multiplex PCR, the TCRdb table keeps only in-frame clones and is missing some. V, J and clone size were drawn from that table, and D and trimming were deduced from the DNA. The data show 90,000 to 120,000 clones, approximately 80% seen once. To note about this clone: Its specificity is unknown.

Study conclusions and caveats: An assumption of roughly uniform sequencing depth across donors underlay the presence/absence analyses. When analyzed later, the rates of TCR association showed variation by HLA locus, with DRB1 the most and HLA-C the fewest.

This clonotype was sampled from a female donor in good health and CMV-seropositive. Sequenced material: PBMCs.

In DNA form, the CDR3 reads TGTGCCAGCAGCTTAGGGCTAGCGGGACTCACAGATACGCAGTATTTT. It is translated as CASSLGLAGLTDTQYF. The V call is TRBV7-6, the J call TRBJ2-3; 9 bases are shared with TRBD2. This CDR3 has 16 residues. CDR1 SGHVS and CDR2 FNYEAQ come from the germline V gene. With 1 base clipped from V and 2 bases from J, the junction kept 4 bases outside the gene matches.